A selection of T cell receptor beta chains follows, all from one sample in a study of T cells after yellow fever vaccination. TCRdb re-derived calls from the 5' RACE reads in MiXCR, one entry per CDR3 protein. Of a few hundred thousand distinct CDR3 sequences in the sample, 10% to 15% were seen once. This specimen was CD4+ T cells sorted from PBMCs, taken 45 days after the yellow fever booster vaccination. These receptors were obtained from a man aged 25 to 40 who received the YFV17D yellow fever vaccine. Each CDR3 is given with its conserved first and last residue. D genes are given only for firm matches. Size values are once, few and many counts, or a class for expanded clones, and some rows have none.

clone size	V gene	J gene	D gene	CDR3 DNA	CDR3 protein
.	TRBV12-5	TRBJ2-7	TRBD2	TGTGCTAGTGGTCTAGCGGGAGCGGGTGAGCAGTACTTC	CASGLAGAGEQYF
.	TRBV10-2	TRBJ2-1	.	TGCGCCAGCAGTGAGGCGTCTAATGAGCAGTTCTTC	CASSEASNEQFF
.	TRBV5-4	TRBJ2-3	.	TGTGCCAGCAGCCATAGCGTCGATACGCAGTATTTT	CASSHSVDTQYF
few	TRBV7-9	TRBJ2-2	.	TGTGCCAGCAGCTTAGAGGGCGAATCCGGGGAGCTGTTTTTT	CASSLEGESGELFF
few	TRBV20-1	TRBJ2-3	.	TGCAGTGCTAGAGATCGGTCAGATACGCAGTATTTT	CSARDRSDTQYF
.	TRBV7-9	TRBJ2-3	.	TGTGCCAGCAGCCTTAGTAAGGCTGATACGCAGTATTTT	CASSLSKADTQYF
few	TRBV7-2	TRBJ1-3	TRBD1	TGTGCCAGCAGCCCGGAAGGGACAGTCGGAAACACCATATATTTT	CASSPEGTVGNTIYF
.	TRBV4-2	TRBJ2-1	.	TGTGCCAGCAGCCAAGAGGCGGCGAATGAGCAGTTCTTC	CASSQEAANEQFF
.	TRBV5-1	TRBJ2-7	.	TGCGCCAGCAGCTTCCTGACCGGGGCCGCCAGCGAGCAGTACTTC	CASSFLTGAASEQYF
.	TRBV20-1	TRBJ2-1	.	TGCAGTGCTAGTCCGGGGCCTAATAATGAGCAGTTCTTC	CSASPGPNNEQFF
many	TRBV5-1	TRBJ2-3	TRBD2	TGCGCCAGCAGCACCGTAGCGGGAGGGGAAGATACGCAGTATTTT	CASSTVAGGEDTQYF
.	TRBV15	TRBJ2-7	.	TGTGCCACCAGCAGAGGAAAAGGCTCCTACGAGCAGTACTTC	CATSRGKGSYEQYF
few	TRBV20-1	TRBJ2-1	.	TGCAGTGCTAGAGATGGGCGGGCAGGCTTGACTAGAACCTACAATGAGCAGTTCTTC	CSARDGRAGLTRTYNEQFF
few	TRBV18	TRBJ1-2	.	TGTGCCAGCTCACCCGAGGGAAACTATGGCTACACCTTC	CASSPEGNYGYTF
.	TRBV20-1	TRBJ2-1	TRBD2	TGCTGTTTCCGTAGCGGGAGCGGCTACAATGAGCAGTTCTTC	CCFRSGSGYNEQFF
.	TRBV6-6	TRBJ2-1	.	TGTGCCAGCAGGCGAGTTGAGCAGTTCTTC	CASRRVEQFF
.	TRBV5-6	TRBJ2-7	TRBD1	TGTGCCAGCAGCAAGACCCCCGGGACAGGAGCCTACGAGCAGTACTTC	CASSKTPGTGAYEQYF
.	TRBV5-1	TRBJ1-1	TRBD1	TGCGCCAGCAGCAGTAGACAGGGGGCAGGCACTGAAGCTTTCTTT	CASSSRQGAGTEAFF
.	TRBV7-2	TRBJ2-5	TRBD2	TGTGCCAGCAGCCGTGGGACTAGCGGGGAGACCCAGTACTTC	CASSRGTSGETQYF
.	TRBV7-2	TRBJ2-2	TRBD2	TGTGCCAGCAGCTTATTAGCGGGCCCTGGGACCGGGGAGCTGTTTTTT	CASSLLAGPGTGELFF
.	TRBV15	TRBJ1-2	.	TGTGCCACCAGCAGAGCTGGGATTCCGGCCGGCACCTTC	CATSRAGIPAGTF
many	TRBV5-1	TRBJ2-3	.	TGCGCCAGTTCGGGGGCGGGAACTAGCACAGATACGCAGTATTTT	CASSGAGTSTDTQYF
.	TRBV7-9	TRBJ2-3	TRBD2	TGTGCCAGCAGCCTACAGAGACTAGCGAGAACTTCAGATACGCAGTATTTT	CASSLQRLARTSDTQYF
many	TRBV12-3/TRBV12-4	TRBJ2-7	.	TGTGCCAGCAGCCCCTTCGAGTCCGCCTACGAGCAGTACTTC	CASSPFESAYEQYF
.	TRBV12-3/TRBV12-4	TRBJ2-1	.	TGTGCCAGCAGTAGGCACCACCGCTCCTACAATGAGCAGTTCTTC	CASSRHHRSYNEQFF
.	TRBV3-1	TRBJ2-2	TRBD2	TGTGCCAGCAGCCCATCACGGACTAGCGGGACCGGGGAGCTGTTTTTT	CASSPSRTSGTGELFF
few	TRBV5-1	TRBJ2-5	TRBD2	TGCGCCAGCAGCCCGGGACTAGCGGTCCGGAAGACCCAGTACTTC	CASSPGLAVRKTQYF
many	TRBV12-3/TRBV12-4	TRBJ2-3	TRBD1	TGTGCCAGCAGTTTGAAACAGGGGCTCGCCACAGATACGCAGTATTTT	CASSLKQGLATDTQYF
few	TRBV4-3	TRBJ1-2	TRBD1	TGCGCCAGCAGCTACACCGAACAGGGGAACTATGGCTACACCTTC	CASSYTEQGNYGYTF
.	TRBV11-2	TRBJ2-1	TRBD2	TGTGCCAGCAGCTTAGAGGGGACTAGCGGGGGACTCTACTACAATGAGCAGTTCTTC	CASSLEGTSGGLYYNEQFF
few	TRBV20-1	TRBJ1-1	.	TGCAGTGCGCCGGGGAGAACGAACACTGAAGCTTTCTTT	CSAPGRTNTEAFF
.	TRBV6-6	TRBJ2-7	.	TGTGCCAGCAGTACCCCCAACTACGAGCAGTACTTC	CASSTPNYEQYF
few	TRBV12-3/TRBV12-4	TRBJ2-2	.	TGTGCCAGCAAACGACTAGGGGCCACCGGGGAGCTGTTTTTT	CASKRLGATGELFF
.	TRBV30	TRBJ2-7	TRBD2	TGTGCCTGGAGCCCCAAAGGACTAGCGGGAGTGTCGAGGTCCTACGAGCAGTACTTC	CAWSPKGLAGVSRSYEQYF
few	TRBV7-2	TRBJ2-7	TRBD1	TGTGCCAGCAGCCTCCGGGTAGGGACAGGGATTTCCTACGAGCAGTACTTC	CASSLRVGTGISYEQYF
many	TRBV6-1	TRBJ2-7	TRBD1	TGTGCCAGCAGTCCAGCCCCGGGACAGAACTACGAGCAGTACTTC	CASSPAPGQNYEQYF
.	TRBV12-3/TRBV12-4	TRBJ1-1	.	TGTGCCAGCCGGCCCCCAGGGCGGCGGAAAACTGAAGCTTTCTTT	CASRPPGRRKTEAFF
.	TRBV28	TRBJ2-7	.	TGTGCCAGCAGTGGTACCCAAGACGAGCAGTACTTC	CASSGTQDEQYF
few	TRBV5-1	TRBJ1-1	.	TGCGCCAGCAGCAACCGGGACTCAGCTTTCTTT	CASSNRDSAFF
.	TRBV12-3/TRBV12-4	TRBJ2-7	.	TGTGCCAGCAGTTACGACGGGCGCGAGCAGTACTTC	CASSYDGREQYF
.	TRBV5-1	TRBJ2-2	.	TGCGCCAGCAGCTTGCGGTCCGGCCACACCGGGGAGCTGTTTTTT	CASSLRSGHTGELFF
few	TRBV10-3	TRBJ2-1	TRBD1	TGTGCCATCAGTGCAGGACAGGGTTCCTACAATGAGCAGTTCTTC	CAISAGQGSYNEQFF
many	TRBV7-2	TRBJ2-1	TRBD1	TGTGCCAGCAGCTTAGCTCCGGGACAGGGGGGGATGCAGTTCTTC	CASSLAPGQGGMQFF
few	TRBV11-2	TRBJ2-1	TRBD2	TGTGCCAGCAGCCCGAGACTAGCGGGAGCCTATGAGCAGTTCTTC	CASSPRLAGAYEQFF
many	TRBV7-7	TRBJ2-1	.	TGTGCCAGCAGCTTAGTTCGGGGAAATGAGCAGTTCTTC	CASSLVRGNEQFF
.	TRBV11-1	TRBJ2-2	.	TGTGCCAGCAGCTTGGGGGCAAGAACCGGGGAGCTGTTTTTT	CASSLGARTGELFF
few	TRBV20-1	TRBJ2-5	TRBD2	TGCAGTGCTAGAGTTCCTAGCGGGAGCGGGGAGACCCAGTACTTC	CSARVPSGSGETQYF